This T cell receptor beta chain derives from a study of type 1 and type 2 diabetes patients. Study context: Participants included type 1 and type 2 diabetes patients plus nondiabetic controls. CD4+ or CD8+ T cells were positively selected from PBMCs with microbeads.

Between the trimmed V and J ends, which lost 6 bases and 4 bases, there was a span of 20 bases. The germline V gene has CDR1 SGHRS and CDR2 YFSETQ. The length of the CDR3 is 15 residues. Amplification started from genomic DNA. A primer set of 30 forward and 13 reverse primers amplified the CDR3. One entry per CDR3 protein, called by TCRdb with MiXCR from the multiplex PCR reads. This table holds fewer than 350,000 distinct CDR3 sequences, approximately 50% found once. The sample taken for sequencing was peripheral blood mononuclear cells (PBMCs). This clonotype was sampled from a man aged 18 to 30 with type 2 diabetes. V gene TRBV5-1 combines with J gene TRBJ2-7; tentative D call: TRBD2 (6 bases). CDR3 residues: CASTRGTAPRYEQYF. CDR3 sequence (DNA): TGCGCCAGCACTCGCGGGACGGCTCCTAGGTACGAGCAGTACTTC.